A single sample is the source of the 12 T cell receptor beta chains below, sequenced in a study of T-cell memory formation after mild COVID-19. TCRdb fed the 5' RACE reads into MiXCR, producing one record per CDR3 protein. This sample has almost 550,000 distinct CDR3 sequences; roughly 20% occur once, and the top ten carry around 12%. Sequenced input: PBMCs or a T cell subset sorted from them (not recorded which). These receptors were obtained from an adult woman who had mild COVID-19 (a few samples of this study predate the infection). Cell type and time point are not known.

The chain couples TRBV30 to TRBJ2-3; 9 positions match TRBD2. This CDR3 contains 14 residues. The V gene's germline CDR1 is GTSNPN and CDR2 SVGIG (reference sequence). Trimming cost V 2 bases and J 11 bases; bases outside gene matches: 11. The CDR3 DNA reads as TGTGCCTGGAGTAGCGGGGGGCCTCCGTTAGGGCAGTATTTT. Encoded protein: CAWSSGGPPLGQYF. The complete variable domain, with remaining parts taken from reference TRBV30 and TRBJ2-3, reads SQTIHQWPATLVQPVGSPLSLECTVEGTSNPNLYWYRQAAGRGLQLLFYSVGIGQISSEVPQNLSASRPQDRQFILSSKKLLLSDSGFYLCAWSSGGPPLGQYFGPGTRLTVL.

The chain uses TRBV9 and TRBJ2-1; 10 bases match TRBD2. The CDR3 runs to 16 residues. V gave up 4 bases and J gave up 7 bases; unmatched junction bases: 11. CDR1 is SGDLS and CDR2 is YYNGEE in the germline V gene. This CDR3 is CASSYSAGGKGNEQFF. As DNA, the CDR3 is TGTGCCAGCAGCTACTCAGCGGGAGGGAAAGGTAATGAGCAGTTCTTC.

The CDR3 nucleotides are TGTGCCAGCAGAGCCAAACTAGCGGGGGGAAGCACAGATACGCAGTATTTT. Protein: CASRAKLAGGSTDTQYF. This chain uses TRBV6-6 with TRBJ2-3; 12 positions agree with TRBD2. In germline, CDR1 is MNHNY, CDR2 SVGAGI (reference sequence). V shed 6 bases and J 0 bases; nucleotides not matched to a gene: 7. The CDR3 is made up of 17 amino acids.

Only a few counts were recorded for this clonotype. V is TRBV6-1 and J is TRBJ2-7; D is unclear. The V gene lost 6 bases and the J gene lost 4 bases, with 16 bases spanning the gap. This CDR3 comprises 14 residues. Per the germline V gene, CDR1 is MNHNS and CDR2 is SASEGT. The CDR3 reads CASSYKIGVYEQYF. CDR3 bases: TGTGCCAGCAGCTACAAAATAGGAGTGTACGAGCAGTACTTC.

V is TRBV5-1 and J is TRBJ1-6, with a weak D call TRBD1 (6 bases). This CDR3 is built from 14 residues. CDR1 is SGHRS and CDR2 is YFSETQ in the germline V gene. The germline V and J ends were trimmed by 3 bases and 5 bases, with 9 bases remaining between them. The CDR3 nucleotides are TGCGCCAGCAGCTGGTGGACAGATAATTCACCCCTCCACTTT. Its protein product is CASSWWTDNSPLHF. The whole variable domain, remainder taken from reference TRBV5-1 and TRBJ1-6, is KAGVTQTPRYLIKTRGQQVTLSCSPISGHRSVSWYQQTPGQGLQFLFEYFSETQRNKGNFPGRFSGRQFSNSRSEMNVSTLELGDSALYLCASSWWTDNSPLHFGNGTRLTVT.

The table lists this clonotype with a count of one. The chain carries TRBV5-1 and TRBJ1-3; tentatively, D is TRBD1 (5 bases). The germline V gene encodes CDR1 SGHRS and CDR2 YFSETQ. The V end was cut by 4 bases, the J end by 2 bases, with 16 bases between. The CDR3 spans 16 residues. The CDR3 here is CASSLEGMGTGNTIYF. CDR3 coding DNA: TGCGCCAGCAGCCTCGAGGGGATGGGGACTGGAAACACCATATATTTT.

CDR3 nucleotides: TGCGCCAGCAGCCTGGGACACCCGACAGATACGCAGTATTTT. It specifies CASSLGHPTDTQYF. J is TRBJ2-3 and V is TRBV5-1; D might be TRBD1 (6 bases). Germline assignment: CDR1 SGHRS and CDR2 YFSETQ. This CDR3 is 14 amino acids long. Trimming took off 4 bases at V and 3 bases at J, with 12 bases between the two ends.

This chain links TRBV5-1 with TRBJ1-2; no clear D gene. The CDR3 runs 15 residues. CDR1 is SGHRS, CDR2 YFSETQ, per germline. Trimming removed 0 bases from V and 0 bases from J, with 9 bases in between. The CDR3 reads CASSLEEGANYGYTF. CDR3 in DNA: TGCGCCAGCAGCTTGGAAGAGGGAGCTAACTATGGCTACACCTTC. Using reference TRBV5-1 and TRBJ1-2 for the parts outside the CDR3, the full variable domain is KAGVTQTPRYLIKTRGQQVTLSCSPISGHRSVSWYQQTPGQGLQFLFEYFSETQRNKGNFPGRFSGRQFSNSRSEMNVSTLELGDSALYLCASSLEEGANYGYTFGSGTRLTVV.

The chain uses TRBV7-9 and TRBJ2-7, with 8 bases lining up with TRBD1. V was clipped by 1 base and J by 3 bases; unmatched bases: 5. The CDR3 has 15 amino acids. The germline V gene encodes CDR1 SEHNR and CDR2 FQNEAQ (reference sequence). In nucleotides, the CDR3 is TGTGCCAGCAGCTTAGGACAGGGGCAAAACTACGAGCAGTACTTC. This codes for CASSLGQGQNYEQYF.

This clonotype has only a few counts. The genes are TRBV18 and TRBJ2-7; TRBD2 might be the D (5 bases). In germline, CDR1 is KGHSH, CDR2 LQKENI. V lost 1 base to trimming and J lost 2 bases, with 9 bases between them. The CDR3 covers 14 residues. The CDR3 loop reads CASSPRGSTYEQYF. CDR3 coding DNA: TGTGCCAGCTCACCACGAGGGTCCACCTACGAGCAGTACTTC. The variable domain in full, with the rest retrieved from reference TRBV18 and TRBJ2-7, is NAGVMQNPRHLVRRRGQEARLRCSPMKGHSHVYWYRQLPEEGLKFMVYLQKENIIDESGMPKERFSAEFPKEGPSILRIQQVVRGDSAAYFCASSPRGSTYEQYFGPGTRLTVT.

This clonotype was counted at least ten times. The chain recombines TRBV7-6 with TRBJ2-3, with D hard to call. Trimming left V 5 bases short and J 6 bases short, with 12 bases between. Germline loops: CDR1 SGHVS, CDR2 FNYEAQ. The CDR3 has 13 residues. In DNA, the CDR3 is TGTGCCAGCAGCCCGGACCTACGCGATACGCAGTATTTT. Its protein is CASSPDLRDTQYF.

The V call is TRBV20-1, the J call TRBJ2-7; 8 bases line up with TRBD1. Germline trimming cut 4 bases from V and 2 bases from J; bases unmatched to any gene: 4. The CDR3 totals 13 residues. Germline V gene lookup returns CDR1 DFQATT and CDR2 SNEGSKA (reference sequence). CDR3 residues: CSANRDRTYEQYF. The CDR3 coding sequence is TGCAGTGCTAACCGGGACAGGACCTACGAGCAGTACTTC.